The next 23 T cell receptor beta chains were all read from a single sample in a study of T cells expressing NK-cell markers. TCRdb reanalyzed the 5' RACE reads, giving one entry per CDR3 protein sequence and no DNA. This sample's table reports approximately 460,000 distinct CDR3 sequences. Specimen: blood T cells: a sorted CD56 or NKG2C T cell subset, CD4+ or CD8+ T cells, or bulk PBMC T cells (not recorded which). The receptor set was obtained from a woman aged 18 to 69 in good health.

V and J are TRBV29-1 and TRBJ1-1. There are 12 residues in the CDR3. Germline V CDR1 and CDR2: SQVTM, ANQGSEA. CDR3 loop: CSADPEGTEAFF.

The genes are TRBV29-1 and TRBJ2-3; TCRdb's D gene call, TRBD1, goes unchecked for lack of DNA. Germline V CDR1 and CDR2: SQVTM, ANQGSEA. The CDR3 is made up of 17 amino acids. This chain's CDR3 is CSVEDLFLGGPTDTQYF.

The CDR3: CASSSRGPGYTF. The chain employs TRBV9 and TRBJ1-2; TCRdb's D call of TRBD1 is untestable without DNA. Germline V gene lookup returns CDR1 SGDLS and CDR2 YYNGEE. CDR3 length equals 12 residues.

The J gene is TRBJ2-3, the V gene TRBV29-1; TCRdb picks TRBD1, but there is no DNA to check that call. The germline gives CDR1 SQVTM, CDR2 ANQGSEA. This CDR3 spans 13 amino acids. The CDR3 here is CSQRDTGTDTQYF.

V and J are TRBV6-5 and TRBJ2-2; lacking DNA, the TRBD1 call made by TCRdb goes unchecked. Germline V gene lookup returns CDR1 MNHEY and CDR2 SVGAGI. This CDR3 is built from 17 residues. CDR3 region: CASSYSRGQGATGELFF.

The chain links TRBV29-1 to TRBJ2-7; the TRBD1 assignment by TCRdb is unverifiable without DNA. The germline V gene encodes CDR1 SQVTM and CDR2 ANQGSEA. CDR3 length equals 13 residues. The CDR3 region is CSVLTGESYEQYF.

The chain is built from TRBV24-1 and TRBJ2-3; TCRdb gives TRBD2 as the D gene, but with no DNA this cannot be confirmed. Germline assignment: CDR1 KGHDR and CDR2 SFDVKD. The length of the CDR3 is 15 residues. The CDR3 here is CATSDPGLNTDTQYF.

CDR3 protein: CASSWNSDRLHQKLFF. The chain couples TRBV5-6 to TRBJ1-4; the D call from TCRdb, TRBD1, cannot be confirmed without DNA. The length of the CDR3 is 16 residues. The germline V gene has CDR1 SGHDT and CDR2 YYEEEE. Full variable domain (outside the CDR3, taken from reference TRBV5-6 and TRBJ1-4): DAGVTQSPTHLIKTRGQQVTLRCSPKSGHDTVSWYQQALGQGPQFIFQYYEEEERQRGNFPDRFSGHQFPNYSSELNVNALLLGDSALYLCASSWNSDRLHQKLFFGSGTQLSVL.

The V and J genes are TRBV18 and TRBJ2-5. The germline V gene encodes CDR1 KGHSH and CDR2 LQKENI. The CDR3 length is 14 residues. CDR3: CASSRDRYQETQYF. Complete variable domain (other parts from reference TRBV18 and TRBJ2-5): NAGVMQNPRHLVRRRGQEARLRCSPMKGHSHVYWYRQLPEEGLKFMVYLQKENIIDESGMPKERFSAEFPKEGPSILRIQQVVRGDSAAYFCASSRDRYQETQYFGPGTRLLVL.

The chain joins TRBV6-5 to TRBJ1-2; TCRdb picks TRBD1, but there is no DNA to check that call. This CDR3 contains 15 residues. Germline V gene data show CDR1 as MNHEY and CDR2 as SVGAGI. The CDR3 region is CASSYSSSTPGGYTF.

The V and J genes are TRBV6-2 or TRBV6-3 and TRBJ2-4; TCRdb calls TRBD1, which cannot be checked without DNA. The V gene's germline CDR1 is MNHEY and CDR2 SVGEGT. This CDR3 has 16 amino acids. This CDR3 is CASSYEQGLAKNIQYF.

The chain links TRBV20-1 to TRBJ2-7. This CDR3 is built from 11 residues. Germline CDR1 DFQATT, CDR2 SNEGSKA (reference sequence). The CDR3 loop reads CRASGSYEQYF.

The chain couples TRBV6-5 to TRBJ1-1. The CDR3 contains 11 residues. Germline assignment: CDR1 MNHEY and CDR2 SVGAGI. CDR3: CASSKNAEVSF.

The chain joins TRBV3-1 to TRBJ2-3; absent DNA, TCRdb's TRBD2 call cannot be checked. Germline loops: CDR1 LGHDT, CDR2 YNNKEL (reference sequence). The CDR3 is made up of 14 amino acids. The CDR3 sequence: CASSQRTGPDTQYF.

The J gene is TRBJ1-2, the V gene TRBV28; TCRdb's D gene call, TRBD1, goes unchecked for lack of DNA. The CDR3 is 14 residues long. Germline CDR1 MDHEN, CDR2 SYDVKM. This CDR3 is CASNPMGQFYGYTF.

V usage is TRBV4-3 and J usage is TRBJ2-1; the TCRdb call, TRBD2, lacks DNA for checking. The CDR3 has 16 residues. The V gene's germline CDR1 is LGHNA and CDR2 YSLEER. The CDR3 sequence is CASSQSAGGTGDEQFF.

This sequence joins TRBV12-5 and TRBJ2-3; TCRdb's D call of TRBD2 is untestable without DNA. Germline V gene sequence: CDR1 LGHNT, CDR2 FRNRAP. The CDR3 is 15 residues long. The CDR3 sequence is CASVSGLAGTDTQYF.

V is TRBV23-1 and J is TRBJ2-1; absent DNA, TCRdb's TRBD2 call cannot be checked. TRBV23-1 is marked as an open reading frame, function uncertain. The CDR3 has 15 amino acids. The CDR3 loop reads CASSHSGDLGNEQFF.

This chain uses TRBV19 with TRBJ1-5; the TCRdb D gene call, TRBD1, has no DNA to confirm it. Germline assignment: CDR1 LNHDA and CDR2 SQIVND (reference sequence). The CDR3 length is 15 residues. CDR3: CASSIGGASSQPQHF. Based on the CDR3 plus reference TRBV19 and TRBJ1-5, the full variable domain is DGGITQSPKYLFRKEGQNVTLSCEQNLNHDAMYWYRQDPGQGLRLIYYSQIVNDFQKGDIAEGYSVSREKKESFPLTVTSAQKNPTAFYLCASSIGGASSQPQHFGDGTRLSIL.

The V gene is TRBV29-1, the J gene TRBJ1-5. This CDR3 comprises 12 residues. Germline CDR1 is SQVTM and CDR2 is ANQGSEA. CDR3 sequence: CSVGRENQPQHF.

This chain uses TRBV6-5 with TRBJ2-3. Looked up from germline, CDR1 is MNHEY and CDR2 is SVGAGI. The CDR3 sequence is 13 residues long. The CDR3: CASSYRVADTQYF.

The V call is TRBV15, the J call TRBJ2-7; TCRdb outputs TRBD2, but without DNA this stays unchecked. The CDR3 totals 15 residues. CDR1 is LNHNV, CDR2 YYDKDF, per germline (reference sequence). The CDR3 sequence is CATSRTGTGAYEQYF.

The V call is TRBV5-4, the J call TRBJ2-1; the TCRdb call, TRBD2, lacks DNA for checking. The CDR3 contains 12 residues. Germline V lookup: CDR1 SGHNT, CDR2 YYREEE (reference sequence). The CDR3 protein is CASSNEGAEQFF.